This is a list of T cell receptor beta chains from one sample in a study of molecular identifiers for immune sequencing clone quantification. TCRdb passed the PCR reads through MiXCR, listing each CDR3 protein once. This sample has over 550,000 distinct CDR3 sequences, with 25% found just once. Sequences were obtained from naive CD8+ T cells from blood, with Jurkat cell RNA spiked in. The receptors derive from a human donor in good health. Some libraries in this study had Jurkat cell RNA spiked in. Each CDR3 is given with its conserved first and last residue. A D gene is named only where the DNA matches it firmly. The listing skips clone size in some rows; elsewhere it reads once, few, many or a size class.

TRBV29-1	few	NA	TRBJ2-7	TGCAGCGTTGAAGAAAAGGGGGGCGGCTACGAGCAGTACTTC	CSVEEKGGGYEQYF
TRBV5-4	few	TRBD2	TRBJ2-3	TGTGCCAGCAGCTTGTGGGGGGGTCGGGTACTCACAGATACGCAGTATTTT	CASSLWGGRVLTDTQYF
TRBV21-1	many	NA	TRBJ2-6	TGTGCCAGCAGCAAAGTAGCAGTCTTACGCTCTGGGGCCAACGTCCTGACTTTC	CASSKVAVLRSGANVLTF
TRBV6-2/TRBV6-3	few	TRBD1	TRBJ1-5	TGTGCCAGCCACGGGACAGGGAGCAATCAGCCCCAGCATTTT	CASHGTGSNQPQHF
TRBV7-9	NA	NA	TRBJ2-2	TGTGCCAGCAGCCCAGCCTTCGGAGCGAAGACCGGGGAGCTGTTTTTT	CASSPAFGAKTGELFF
TRBV7-8	many	NA	TRBJ2-2	TGTGCCAGCAGCCCGGACTCGTCCGGGGAGCTGTTTTTT	CASSPDSSGELFF
TRBV4-1	many	NA	TRBJ1-1	TGCGCCAGCAGCGAGGTTGGAGGGAACACTGAAGCTTTCTTT	CASSEVGGNTEAFF
TRBV6-2/TRBV6-3	many	NA	TRBJ2-7	TGTGCCAGCAAAAACCAGGGAGCCGAGCAGTACTTC	CASKNQGAEQYF
TRBV7-9	many	NA	TRBJ2-7	TGTGCCAGCAGCCCTGCCTCGTGGGACGAGCAGTACTTC	CASSPASWDEQYF
TRBV21-1	few	NA	TRBJ2-3	TGTGCCAGCAGCAGGAGAAGGGAGACAGATACGCGGTATTTT	CASSRRRETDTRYF
TRBV6-5	NA	NA	TRBJ2-3	TGTGCCAGCAGTTTACAGGGTGGAGATACGCAGTATTTT	CASSLQGGDTQYF
TRBV2	few	TRBD2	TRBJ2-5	TGTGCCAGCAGTGCAATAGGACTAGCGGGTGTGACGGAGACCCAGTACTTC	CASSAIGLAGVTETQYF
TRBV4-1	many	NA	TRBJ1-1	TGCGCCAGCAGCCAAGATTTCAAGGAAGCGTGGTCTGAAGCTTTCTTT	CASSQDFKEAWSEAFF
TRBV7-9	many	TRBD1	TRBJ2-7	TGTGCCAGCAGCGCGAAAGGGACAGGGTACTCCTACGAGCAGTACTTC	CASSAKGTGYSYEQYF
TRBV13	few	TRBD1	TRBJ1-1	TGTGCCAGCAGCTTAGGGACAGGGGGCATGACTGAAGCTTTCTTT	CASSLGTGGMTEAFF
TRBV29-1	many	NA	TRBJ1-1	TGCAGCGTTGAGAGGCTGAACACTGAAGCTTTCTTT	CSVERLNTEAFF
TRBV5-1	few	TRBD2	TRBJ2-3	TGCGCCAGCAGCCCCGAAGGGACTAGCGGGGGGTATGGCACAGATACGCAGTATTTT	CASSPEGTSGGYGTDTQYF
TRBV19	few	NA	TRBJ1-5	TGTGCCAGTAGTATATCGCGGGCCCTAGCGGGTTTCAATCAGCCCCAGCATTTT	CASSISRALAGFNQPQHF
TRBV4-1	few	TRBD1	TRBJ2-1	TGCGCCAGCAGCCAAATACAGGGGTCCTTGAGCAATGAGCAGTTCTTC	CASSQIQGSLSNEQFF
TRBV10-3	NA	TRBD2	TRBJ2-2	TGTGCCGTCAGTGAAACTAGCGGGATTAACACCGGGGAGCTATTTTTT	CAVSETSGINTGELFF
TRBV19	few	NA	TRBJ2-7	TGTGCCAGTAGTGACGGGTCCCCCTACGAGCAGTACTTC	CASSDGSPYEQYF
TRBV11-2	few	NA	TRBJ1-1	TGTGCCAGCCGACACAGGGAACCTGACCCTTTCTTT	CASRHREPDPFF
TRBV3-1	NA	NA	TRBJ1-1	TGTGCCAGCAGCGCCTACCAGGGTGCTGAAGCTTTCTTT	CASSAYQGAEAFF
TRBV19	few	NA	TRBJ2-7	TGTGCCAGTAGCCATACCGGAGAGCAGTACTTC	CASSHTGEQYF
TRBV7-9	NA	NA	TRBJ1-1	TGTGCCAGCAGCGCGGGGACGGGGATTATGAACACTGAAGCTTTCTTT	CASSAGTGIMNTEAFF
TRBV4-3	few	TRBD2	TRBJ2-1	TGCGCCAGCAGCCAAGACGGAGCGGGAGGCAATGAGCAGTTCTTC	CASSQDGAGGNEQFF
TRBV20-1	many	TRBD2	TRBJ2-5	TGCAGTGCTAGAGGGGGACTAGCGGGAGTCGAGACCCAGTACTTC	CSARGGLAGVETQYF
TRBV13	NA	NA	TRBJ2-7	TGTGCCAGCAGCATTTCCGGGACTCTCCACGAGCAGTACTTC	CASSISGTLHEQYF
TRBV12-3/TRBV12-4	NA	NA	TRBJ2-5	TGTGCCAGCAGTTCACCACCAGGGGGAGTTCGGGAGGCCCAGTACTTC	CASSSPPGGVREAQYF
TRBV3-1	NA	TRBD2	TRBJ2-5	TGTGCCAGCAGCCCGTCTGGTCTAGCGGGAGAGACCCAGTACTTC	CASSPSGLAGETQYF
TRBV19	NA	NA	TRBJ1-1	TGTGCCAGTAGTATCGTGGCAGGGGCGCCCACTGAAGCTTTCTTT	CASSIVAGAPTEAFF